This TCR beta chain was profiled in a study of shared clonotypes between healthy human individuals. Libraries were prepared by immunoSEQ multiplex PCR; TCRdb keeps only in-frame clonotypes and omits some of them. The data hold over 700,000 clones, with 55% to 80% observed a single time. The length of the CDR3 is 14 residues. With 6 bases clipped from V and 3 bases from J, the junction kept 4 bases outside the gene matches. Looked up from germline, CDR1 is MNHNS and CDR2 is SASEGT. Sequences were obtained from memory CD4+ T cells sorted from blood. Subset given: CD45RA-negative fraction. The TCR comes from a woman aged 30 to 39 in good health. V usage is TRBV6-1 and J usage is TRBJ2-7; 11 bases are shared with TRBD1. The CDR3 region is CASRDRGPYYEQYF. The CDR3 DNA follows: TGTGCCAGCAGGGACAGGGGGCCCTACTACGAGCAGTACTTC.